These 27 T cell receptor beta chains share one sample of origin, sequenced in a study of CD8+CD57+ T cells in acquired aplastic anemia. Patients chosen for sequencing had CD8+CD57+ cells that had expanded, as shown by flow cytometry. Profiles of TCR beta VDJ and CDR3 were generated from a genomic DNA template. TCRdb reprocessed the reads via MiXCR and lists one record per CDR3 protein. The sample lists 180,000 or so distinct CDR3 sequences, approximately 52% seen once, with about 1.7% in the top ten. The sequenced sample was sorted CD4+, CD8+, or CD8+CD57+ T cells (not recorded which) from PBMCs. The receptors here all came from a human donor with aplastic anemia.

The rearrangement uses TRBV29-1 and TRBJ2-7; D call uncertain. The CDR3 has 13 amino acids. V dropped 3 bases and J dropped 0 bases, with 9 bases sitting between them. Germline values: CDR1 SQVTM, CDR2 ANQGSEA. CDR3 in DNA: TGCAGCGTTGAGTTCCTCAGCTCCTACGAGCAGTACTTC. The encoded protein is CSVEFLSSYEQYF.

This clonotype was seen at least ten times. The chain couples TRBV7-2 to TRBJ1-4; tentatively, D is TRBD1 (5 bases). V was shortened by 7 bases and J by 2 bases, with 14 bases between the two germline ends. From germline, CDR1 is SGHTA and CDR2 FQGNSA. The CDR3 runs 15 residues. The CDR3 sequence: CASTPFGGTNEKLFF. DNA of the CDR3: TGTGCCAGCACCCCCTTTGGGGGGACTAATGAAAAACTGTTTTTT.

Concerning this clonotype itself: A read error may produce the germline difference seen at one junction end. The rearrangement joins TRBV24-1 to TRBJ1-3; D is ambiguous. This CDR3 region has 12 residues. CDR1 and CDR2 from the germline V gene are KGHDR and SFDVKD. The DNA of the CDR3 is TGCCCCCCGTCTGGCTCTGGAAACACCATATATTTT. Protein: CPPSGSGNTIYF.

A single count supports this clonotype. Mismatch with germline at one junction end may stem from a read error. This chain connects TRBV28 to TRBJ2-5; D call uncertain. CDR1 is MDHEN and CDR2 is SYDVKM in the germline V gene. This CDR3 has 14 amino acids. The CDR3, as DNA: TGTGCCAGCAGTTCCTATACTAACCGCGAGACCGAGTACTTC. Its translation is CASSSYTNRETEYF. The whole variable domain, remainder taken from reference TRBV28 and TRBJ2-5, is DVKVTQSSRYLVKRTGEKVFLECVQDMDHENMFWYRQDPGLGLRLIYFSYDVKMKEKGDIPEGYSVSREKKERFSLILESASTNQTSMYLCASSSYTNRETEYFGPGTRLLVL.

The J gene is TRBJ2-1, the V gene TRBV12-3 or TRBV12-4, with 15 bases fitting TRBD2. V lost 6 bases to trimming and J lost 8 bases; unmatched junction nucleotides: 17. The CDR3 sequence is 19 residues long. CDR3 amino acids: CASSRPPGLAGGLLHEQFF. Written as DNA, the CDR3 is TGTGCCAGCAGCCGACCACCGGGACTAGCGGGAGGCCTCCTTCATGAGCAGTTCTTC.

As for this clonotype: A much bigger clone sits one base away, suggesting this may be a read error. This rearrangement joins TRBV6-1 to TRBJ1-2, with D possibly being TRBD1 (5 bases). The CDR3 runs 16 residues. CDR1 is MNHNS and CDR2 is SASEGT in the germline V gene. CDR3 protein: CASSPNPGTLNHGYTF. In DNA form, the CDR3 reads TGTGCCAGCAGCCCGAATCCAGGGACTCTTAACCATGGCTACACCTTC.

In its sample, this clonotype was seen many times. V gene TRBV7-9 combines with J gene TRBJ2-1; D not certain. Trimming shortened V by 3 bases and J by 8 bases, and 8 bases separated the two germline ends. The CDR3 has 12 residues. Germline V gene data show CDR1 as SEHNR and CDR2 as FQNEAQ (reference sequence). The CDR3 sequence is CASSFLYDEQFF. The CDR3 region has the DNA TGTGCCAGCAGCTTCCTTTACGATGAGCAGTTCTTC. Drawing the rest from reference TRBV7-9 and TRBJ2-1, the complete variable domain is DTGVSQNPRHKITKRGQNVTFRCDPISEHNRLYWYRQTLGQGPEFLTYFQNEAQLEKSRLLSDRFSAERPKGSFSTLEIQRTEQGDSAMYLCASSFLYDEQFFGPGTRLTVL.

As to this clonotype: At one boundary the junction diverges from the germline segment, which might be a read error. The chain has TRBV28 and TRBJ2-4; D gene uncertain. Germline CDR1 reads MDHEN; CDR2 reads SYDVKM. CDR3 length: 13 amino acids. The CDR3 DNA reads TGTGCCAGCGGTTTATCAGGACCGGACATTCAGTACTTC. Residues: CASGLSGPDIQYF.

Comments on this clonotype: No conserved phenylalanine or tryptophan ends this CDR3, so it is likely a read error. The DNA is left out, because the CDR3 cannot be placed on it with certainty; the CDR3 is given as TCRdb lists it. CDR3 residues: CASSLAPG. This chain links TRBV5-1 with TRBJ2-7; the table's D gene call, TRBD1, was not cross checked with the DNA. The CDR3 is 8 amino acids in total, end residues counted. CDR1 and CDR2 (germline): SGHRS, YFSETQ.

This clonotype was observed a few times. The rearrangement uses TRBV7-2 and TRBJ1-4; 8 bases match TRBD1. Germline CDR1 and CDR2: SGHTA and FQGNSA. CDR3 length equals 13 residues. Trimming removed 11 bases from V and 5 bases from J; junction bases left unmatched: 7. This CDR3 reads CAASGTGNEKLFF. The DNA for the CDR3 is TGTGCCGCCTCCGGGACAGGAAATGAAAAACTGTTTTTT. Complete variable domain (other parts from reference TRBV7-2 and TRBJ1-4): GAGVSQSPSNKVTEKGKDVELRCDPISGHTALYWYRQSLGQGLEFLIYFQGNSAPDKSGLPSDRFSAERTGGSVSTLTIQRTQQEDSAVYLCAASGTGNEKLFFGSGTQLSVL.

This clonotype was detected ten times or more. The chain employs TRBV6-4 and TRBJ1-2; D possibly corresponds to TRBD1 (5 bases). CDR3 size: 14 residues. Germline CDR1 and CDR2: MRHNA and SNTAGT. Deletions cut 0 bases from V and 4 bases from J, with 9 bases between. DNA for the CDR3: TGTGCCAGCAGTGACTCGTCAGGGATCTATGGCTACACCTTC. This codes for CASSDSSGIYGYTF.

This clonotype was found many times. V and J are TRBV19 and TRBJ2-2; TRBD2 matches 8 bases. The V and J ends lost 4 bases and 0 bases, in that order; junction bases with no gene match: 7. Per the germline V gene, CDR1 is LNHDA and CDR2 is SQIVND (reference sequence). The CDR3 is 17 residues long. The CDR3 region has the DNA TGTGCCAGTAGTAGCGGGGGGTCGACCCCGAACACCGGGGAGCTGTTTTTT. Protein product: CASSSGGSTPNTGELFF.

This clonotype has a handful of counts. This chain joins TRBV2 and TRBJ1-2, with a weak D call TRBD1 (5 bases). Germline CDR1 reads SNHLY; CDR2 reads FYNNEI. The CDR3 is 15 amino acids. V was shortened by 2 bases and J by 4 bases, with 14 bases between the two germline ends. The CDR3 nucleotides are TGTGCCAGCAGTGAACGGGGGGACGGCAGCTATGGCTACACCTTC. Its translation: CASSERGDGSYGYTF.

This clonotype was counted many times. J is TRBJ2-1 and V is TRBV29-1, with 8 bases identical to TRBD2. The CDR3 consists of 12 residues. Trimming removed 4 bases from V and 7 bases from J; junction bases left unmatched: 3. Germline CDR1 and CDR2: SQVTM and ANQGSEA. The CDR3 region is CSVALAGNEQFF. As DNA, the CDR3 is TGCAGCGTTGCTCTAGCGGGTAATGAGCAGTTCTTC.

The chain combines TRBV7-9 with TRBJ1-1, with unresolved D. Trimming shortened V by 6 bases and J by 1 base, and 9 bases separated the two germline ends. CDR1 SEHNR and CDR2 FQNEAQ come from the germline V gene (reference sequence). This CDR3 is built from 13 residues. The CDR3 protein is CASSFPENTEAFF. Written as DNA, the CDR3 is TGTGCCAGCAGTTTTCCTGAGAACACTGAAGCTTTCTTT.

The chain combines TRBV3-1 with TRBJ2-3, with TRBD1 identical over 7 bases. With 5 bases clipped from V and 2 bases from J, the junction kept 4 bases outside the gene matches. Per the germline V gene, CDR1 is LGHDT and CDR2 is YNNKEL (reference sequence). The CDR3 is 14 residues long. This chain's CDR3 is CASSVDRSTDTQYF. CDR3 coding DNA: TGTGCCAGCAGCGTGGACAGGTCCACAGATACGCAGTATTTT.

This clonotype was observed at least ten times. The CDR3 coding sequence is TGTGCCAGCAGTCCGCAGGGGTTCCAGGAAAAACTGTTTTTT. Protein product: CASSPQGFQEKLFF. The chain employs TRBV7-9 and TRBJ1-4; D might be TRBD1 (6 bases). Germline V CDR1 and CDR2: SEHNR, FQNEAQ (reference sequence). Trimming left V 6 bases short and J 8 bases short, with 16 bases between. The CDR3 spans 14 residues. Supplemented by reference TRBV7-9 and TRBJ1-4, the full variable domain reads DTGVSQNPRHKITKRGQNVTFRCDPISEHNRLYWYRQTLGQGPEFLTYFQNEAQLEKSRLLSDRFSAERPKGSFSTLEIQRTEQGDSAMYLCASSPQGFQEKLFFGSGTQLSVL.

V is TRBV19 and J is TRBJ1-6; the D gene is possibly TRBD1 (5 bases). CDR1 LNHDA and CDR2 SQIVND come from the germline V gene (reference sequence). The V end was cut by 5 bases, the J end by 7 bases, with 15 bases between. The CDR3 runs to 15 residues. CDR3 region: CASSPTWGGNSPLHF. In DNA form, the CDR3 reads TGTGCCAGTAGTCCTACGTGGGGCGGGAATTCACCCCTCCACTTT.

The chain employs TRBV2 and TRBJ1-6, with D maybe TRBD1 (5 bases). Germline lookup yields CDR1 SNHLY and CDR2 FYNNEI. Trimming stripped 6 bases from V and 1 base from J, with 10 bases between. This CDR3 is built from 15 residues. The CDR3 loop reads CASSGGASYNSPLHF. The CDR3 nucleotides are TGTGCCAGCAGCGGAGGGGCATCCTATAATTCACCCCTCCACTTT.

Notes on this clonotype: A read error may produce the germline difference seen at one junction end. CDR3 DNA: TGTGCCATCAGTGCTGCACCTACGACCTACGGGCAGTACTTC. It specifies CAISAAPTTYGQYF. The chain joins TRBV10-3 to TRBJ2-7; no definite D call. There are 14 residues in the CDR3. Germline V lookup: CDR1 ENHRY, CDR2 SYGVKD.

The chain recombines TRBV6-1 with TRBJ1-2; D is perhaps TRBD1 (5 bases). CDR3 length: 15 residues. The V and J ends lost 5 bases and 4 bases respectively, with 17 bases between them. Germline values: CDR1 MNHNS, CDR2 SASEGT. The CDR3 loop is CASSLVGAGSYGYTF. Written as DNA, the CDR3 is TGTGCCAGCAGTCTGGTTGGGGCAGGGAGCTATGGCTACACCTTC.

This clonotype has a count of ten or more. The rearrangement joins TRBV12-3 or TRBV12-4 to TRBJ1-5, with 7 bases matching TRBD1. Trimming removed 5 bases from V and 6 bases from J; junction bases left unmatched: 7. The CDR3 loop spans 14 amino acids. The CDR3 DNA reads TGTGCCAGCAGTCTGGCACAGGGGAGTCAGCCCCAGCATTTT. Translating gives CASSLAQGSQPQHF.

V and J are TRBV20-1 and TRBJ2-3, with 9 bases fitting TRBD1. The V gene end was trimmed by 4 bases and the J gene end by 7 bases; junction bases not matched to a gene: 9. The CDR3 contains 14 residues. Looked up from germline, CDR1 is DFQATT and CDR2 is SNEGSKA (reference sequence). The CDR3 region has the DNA TGCAGTGCTAAGGGCACAGGGGGCTACTATACGCAGTATTTT. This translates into CSAKGTGGYYTQYF.

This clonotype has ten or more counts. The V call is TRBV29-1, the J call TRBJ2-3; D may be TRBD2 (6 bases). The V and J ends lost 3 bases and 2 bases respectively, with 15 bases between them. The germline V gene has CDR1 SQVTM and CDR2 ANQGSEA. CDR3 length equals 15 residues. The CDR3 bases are TGCAGCGTTGAGGCTGGTAGCGGAATCACAGATACGCAGTATTTT. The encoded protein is CSVEAGSGITDTQYF.

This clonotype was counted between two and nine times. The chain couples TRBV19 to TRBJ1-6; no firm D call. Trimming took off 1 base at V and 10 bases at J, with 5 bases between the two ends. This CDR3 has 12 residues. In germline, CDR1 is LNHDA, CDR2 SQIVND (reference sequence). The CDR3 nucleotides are TGTGCCAGTAGTATAGGAAGCTCACCCCTCCACTTT. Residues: CASSIGSSPLHF.

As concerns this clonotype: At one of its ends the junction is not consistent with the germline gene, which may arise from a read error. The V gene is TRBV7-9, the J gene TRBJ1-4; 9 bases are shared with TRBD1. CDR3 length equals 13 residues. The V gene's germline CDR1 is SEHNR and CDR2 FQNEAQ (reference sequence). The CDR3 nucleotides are TGCGCCAGCAGCTGGACAGGGGATGAAAAACTGTTTTTT. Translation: CASSWTGDEKLFF.

CDR3 in amino acids: CAISLQNYGYTF. The CDR3 bases are TGTGCCATCAGTCTGCAAAACTATGGCTACACCTTC. This rearrangement joins TRBV10-3 to TRBJ1-2; D is unresolved. The CDR3 spans 12 residues. In germline, CDR1 is ENHRY, CDR2 SYGVKD. The germline V and J ends were trimmed by 5 bases and 2 bases, with 6 bases remaining between them.